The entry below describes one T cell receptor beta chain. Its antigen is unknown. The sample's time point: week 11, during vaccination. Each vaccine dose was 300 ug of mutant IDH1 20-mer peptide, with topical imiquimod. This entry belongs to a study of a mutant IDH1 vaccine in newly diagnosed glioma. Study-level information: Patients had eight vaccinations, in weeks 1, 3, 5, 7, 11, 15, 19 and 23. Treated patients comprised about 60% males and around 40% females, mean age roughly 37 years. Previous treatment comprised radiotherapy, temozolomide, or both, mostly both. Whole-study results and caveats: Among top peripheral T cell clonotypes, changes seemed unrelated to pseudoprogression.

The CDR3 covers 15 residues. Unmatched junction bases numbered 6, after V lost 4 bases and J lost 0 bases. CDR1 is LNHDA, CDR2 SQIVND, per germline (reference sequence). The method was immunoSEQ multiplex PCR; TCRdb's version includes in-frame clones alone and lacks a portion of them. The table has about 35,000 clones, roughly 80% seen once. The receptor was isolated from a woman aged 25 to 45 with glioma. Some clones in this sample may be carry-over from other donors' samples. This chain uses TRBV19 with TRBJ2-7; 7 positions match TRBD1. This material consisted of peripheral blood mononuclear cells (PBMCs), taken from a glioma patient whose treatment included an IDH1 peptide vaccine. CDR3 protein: CASSTRDSSSYEQYF. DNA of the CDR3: TGTGCCAGTAGTACCCGGGACAGTTCCTCCTACGAGCAGTACTTC.